The T cell receptor beta chain under discussion was sequenced for a study of cytomegalovirus exposure and HLA in healthy donors. The study, taken as a whole, reports: It was only CMV serostatus that was available as immune exposure information. For most TCR sequences rarity was the rule, although some public TCRs occurred in many donors. What TCR beta sequences reportedly achieved was accurate prediction of HLA-A and HLA-B alleles in most subjects.

About this clone itself: What it binds is not known.

Primers: 60 Vbeta forward and 13 Jbeta reverse. TCRdb keeps only in-frame clones here, not all; method: immunoSEQ multiplex PCR. The table shows some 160,000 clones, with more than 65% occurring only once. Losses at the gene ends were 7 bases for V and 11 bases for J; bases not matched to a gene: 16. The CDR3 is 15 amino acids. The germline gives CDR1 MNHEY, CDR2 SVGAGI. This chain connects TRBV6-5 to TRBJ2-5; 10 nucleotides align to TRBD2. The source is a woman in her twenties or thirties in good health and CMV-seronegative. Sequences were obtained from PBMCs. The CDR3 DNA reads TGTGCCAGCAACCCATATCGGACTAGCGGTGGGGAGCAGTACTTC. This translates into CASNPYRTSGGEQYF.